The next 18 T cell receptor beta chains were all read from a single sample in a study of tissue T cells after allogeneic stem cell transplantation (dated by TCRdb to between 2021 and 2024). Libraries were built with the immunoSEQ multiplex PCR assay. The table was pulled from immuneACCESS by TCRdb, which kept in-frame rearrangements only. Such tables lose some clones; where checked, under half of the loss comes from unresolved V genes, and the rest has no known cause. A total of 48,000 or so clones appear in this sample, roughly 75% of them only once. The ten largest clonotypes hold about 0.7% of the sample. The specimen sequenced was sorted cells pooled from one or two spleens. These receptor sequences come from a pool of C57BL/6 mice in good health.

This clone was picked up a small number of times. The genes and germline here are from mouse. CDR3 DNA, as far as it was read: TGTGCCAGCGGTGATGCTGGGGACTCCTATGAACAGTAC. Its protein product is CASGDAGDSYEQY. The full-length CDR3 reads as CASGDAGDSYEQYF. The chain uses TRBV13-2 and TRBJ2-7; D perhaps matches TRBD2 (6 bases). The CDR3 extends 1 residue past the end of the read, so its final part is completed from the germline J gene. Trimming shortened V by 0 bases and J by 0 bases, and 7 bases separated the two germline ends. This CDR3 is built from 14 residues. In germline, CDR1 is NNHNN, CDR2 SYGAGS (reference sequence).

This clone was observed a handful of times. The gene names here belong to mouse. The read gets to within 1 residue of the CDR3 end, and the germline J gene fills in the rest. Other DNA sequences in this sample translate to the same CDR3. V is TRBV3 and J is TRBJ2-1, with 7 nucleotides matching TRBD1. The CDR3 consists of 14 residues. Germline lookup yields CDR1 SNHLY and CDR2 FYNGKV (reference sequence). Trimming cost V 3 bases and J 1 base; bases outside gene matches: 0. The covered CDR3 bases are TGTGCCAGCAGCTTGGGACAGAACTATGCTGAGCAGTTC. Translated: CASSLGQNYAEQF. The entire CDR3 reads CASSLGQNYAEQFF. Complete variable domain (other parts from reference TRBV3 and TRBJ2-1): GPKVLQIPSHQIIDMGQMVTLNCDPVSNHLYFYWYKQILGQQMEFLVNFYNGKVMEKSKLFKDQFSVERPDGSYFTLKIQPTALEDSAVYFCASSLGQNYAEQFFGPGTRLTVL.

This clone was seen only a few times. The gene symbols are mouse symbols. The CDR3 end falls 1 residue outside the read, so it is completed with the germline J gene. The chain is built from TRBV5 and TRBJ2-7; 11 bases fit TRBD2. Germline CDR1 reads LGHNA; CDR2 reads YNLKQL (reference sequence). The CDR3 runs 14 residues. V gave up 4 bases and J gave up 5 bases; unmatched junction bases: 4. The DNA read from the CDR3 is TGTGCCAGCAGCCCTGGACTGGGGGGTGATGAACAGTAC. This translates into CASSPGLGGDEQY. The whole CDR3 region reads CASSPGLGGDEQYF.

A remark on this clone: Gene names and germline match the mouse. The CDR3 DNA, read in part, is TGTGCAAGCAGCTCCTCGGGAGAGGGCACAGAAGTCTTC. Amino acid sequence: CASSSSGEGTEVF. The full-length CDR3 reads as CASSSSGEGTEVFF. The chain links TRBV16 to TRBJ1-1; D call uncertain. The read gets to within 1 residue of the CDR3 end, and the germline J gene fills in the rest. The V end lost 4 bases, the J end lost 4 bases, and 13 bases lay between the germline ends. The CDR3 totals 14 residues. CDR1 and CDR2 (germline): SGHSA, FRNQAP.

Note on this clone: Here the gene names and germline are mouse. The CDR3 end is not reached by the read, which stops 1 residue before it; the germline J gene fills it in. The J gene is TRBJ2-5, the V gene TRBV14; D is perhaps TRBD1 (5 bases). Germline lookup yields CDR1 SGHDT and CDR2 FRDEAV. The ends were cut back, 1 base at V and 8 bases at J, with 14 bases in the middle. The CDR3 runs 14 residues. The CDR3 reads CASSFMSLQGTQYF. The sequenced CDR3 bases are TGTGCCAGCAGTTTCATGTCGCTCCAGGGCACCCAGTAC.

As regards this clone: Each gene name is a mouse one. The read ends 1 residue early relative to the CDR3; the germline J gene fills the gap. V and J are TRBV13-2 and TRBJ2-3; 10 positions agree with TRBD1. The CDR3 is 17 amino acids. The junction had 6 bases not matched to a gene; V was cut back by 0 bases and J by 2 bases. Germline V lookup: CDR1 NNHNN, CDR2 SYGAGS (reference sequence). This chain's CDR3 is CASGDARTGGHAETLYF. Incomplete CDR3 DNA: TGTGCCAGCGGTGATGCGCGGACAGGGGGGCATGCAGAAACGCTGTAT.

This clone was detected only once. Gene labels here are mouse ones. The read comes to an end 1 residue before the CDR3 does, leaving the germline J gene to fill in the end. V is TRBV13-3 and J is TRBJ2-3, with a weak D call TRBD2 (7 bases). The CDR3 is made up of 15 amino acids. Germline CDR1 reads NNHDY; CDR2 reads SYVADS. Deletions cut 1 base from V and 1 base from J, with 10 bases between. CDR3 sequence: CASSDWGAGAETLYF. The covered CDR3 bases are TGTGCCAGCAGTGATTGGGGGGCTGGTGCAGAAACGCTGTAT.

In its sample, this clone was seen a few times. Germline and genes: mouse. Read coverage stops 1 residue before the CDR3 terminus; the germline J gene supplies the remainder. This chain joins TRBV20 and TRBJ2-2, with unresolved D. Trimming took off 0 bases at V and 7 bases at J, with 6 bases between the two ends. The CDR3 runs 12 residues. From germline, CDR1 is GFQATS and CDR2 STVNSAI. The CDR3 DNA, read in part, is TGTGGTGCTAGGGATTCAAACGGGCAGCTCTAC. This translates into CGARDSNGQLY. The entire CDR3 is CGARDSNGQLYF.

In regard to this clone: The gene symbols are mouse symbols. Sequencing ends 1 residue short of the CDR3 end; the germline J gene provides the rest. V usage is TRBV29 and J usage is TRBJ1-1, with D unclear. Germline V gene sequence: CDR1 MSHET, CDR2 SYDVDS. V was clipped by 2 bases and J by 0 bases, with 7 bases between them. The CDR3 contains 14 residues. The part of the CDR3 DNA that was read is TGTGCTAGCAGTTTAGAGAACCCAAACACAGAAGTCTTC. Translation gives CASSLENPNTEVF. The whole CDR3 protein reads CASSLENPNTEVFF.

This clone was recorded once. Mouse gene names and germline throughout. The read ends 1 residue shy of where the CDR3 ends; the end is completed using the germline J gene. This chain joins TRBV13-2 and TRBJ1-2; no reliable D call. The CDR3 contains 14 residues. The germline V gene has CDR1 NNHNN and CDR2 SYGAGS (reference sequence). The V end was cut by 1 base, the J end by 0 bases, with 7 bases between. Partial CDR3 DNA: TGTGCCAGCGGTGATCAGCAGGCAAACTCCGACTACACC. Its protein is CASGDQQANSDYT. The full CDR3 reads CASGDQQANSDYTF.

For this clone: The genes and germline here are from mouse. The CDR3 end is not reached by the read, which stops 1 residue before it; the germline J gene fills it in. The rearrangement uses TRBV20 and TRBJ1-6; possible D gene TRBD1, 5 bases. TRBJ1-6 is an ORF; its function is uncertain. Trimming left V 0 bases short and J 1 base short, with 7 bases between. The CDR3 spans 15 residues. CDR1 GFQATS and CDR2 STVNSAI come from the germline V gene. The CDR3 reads CGARDGGSYNSPLYF. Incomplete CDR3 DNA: TGTGGTGCTAGGGACGGGGGGTCCTATAATTCGCCCCTCTAC.

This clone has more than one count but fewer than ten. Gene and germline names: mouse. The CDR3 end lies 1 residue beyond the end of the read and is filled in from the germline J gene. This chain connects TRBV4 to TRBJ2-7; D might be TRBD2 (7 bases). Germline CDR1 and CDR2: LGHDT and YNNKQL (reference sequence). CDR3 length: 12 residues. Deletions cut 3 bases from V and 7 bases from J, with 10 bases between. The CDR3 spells CASSYGGREQYF. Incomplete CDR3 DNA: TGTGCCAGCAGCTACGGGGGGCGAGAACAGTAC.

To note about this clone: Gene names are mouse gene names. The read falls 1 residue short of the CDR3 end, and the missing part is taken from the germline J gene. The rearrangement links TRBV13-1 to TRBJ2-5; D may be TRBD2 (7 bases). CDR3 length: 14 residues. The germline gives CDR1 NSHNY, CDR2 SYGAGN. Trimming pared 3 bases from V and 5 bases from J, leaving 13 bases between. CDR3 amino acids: CASSGSGGGDTQYF. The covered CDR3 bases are TGTGCCAGCAGTGGCTCTGGGGGCGGAGACACCCAGTAC.

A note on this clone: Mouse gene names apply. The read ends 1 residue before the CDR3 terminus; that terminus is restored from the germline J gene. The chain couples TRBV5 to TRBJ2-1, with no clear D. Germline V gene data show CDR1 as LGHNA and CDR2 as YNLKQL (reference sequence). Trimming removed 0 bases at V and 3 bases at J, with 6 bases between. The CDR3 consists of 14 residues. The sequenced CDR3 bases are TGTGCCAGCAGCCAAGAACGGCTCTATGCTGAGCAGTTC. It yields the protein CASSQERLYAEQF. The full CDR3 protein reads CASSQERLYAEQFF.

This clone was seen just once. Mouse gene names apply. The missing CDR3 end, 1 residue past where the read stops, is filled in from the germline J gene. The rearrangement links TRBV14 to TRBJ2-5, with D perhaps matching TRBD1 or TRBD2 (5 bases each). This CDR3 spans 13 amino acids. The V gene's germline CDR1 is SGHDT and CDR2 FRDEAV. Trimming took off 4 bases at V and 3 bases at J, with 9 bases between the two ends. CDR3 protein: CASSPGPQDTQYF. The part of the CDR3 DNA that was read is TGTGCCAGCAGTCCGGGACCGCAAGACACCCAGTAC.

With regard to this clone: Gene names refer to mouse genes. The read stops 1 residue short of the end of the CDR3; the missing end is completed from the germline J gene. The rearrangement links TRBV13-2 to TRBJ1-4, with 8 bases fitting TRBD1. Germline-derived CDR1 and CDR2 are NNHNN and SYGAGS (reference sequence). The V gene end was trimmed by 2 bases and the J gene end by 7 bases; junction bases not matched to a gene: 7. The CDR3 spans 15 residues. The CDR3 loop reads CASGDLRGRGERLFF. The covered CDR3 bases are TGTGCCAGCGGTGACCTCAGGGGGCGCGGCGAAAGATTATTT.

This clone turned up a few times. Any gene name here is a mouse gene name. The sequenced part of the CDR3 DNA is TGTGCCAGCAGGGACTGGGGGGTCTCCTATGAACAGTAC. Its translation: CASRDWGVSYEQY. The CDR3 reads in full as CASRDWGVSYEQYF. This chain uses TRBV13-3 with TRBJ2-7; the match to TRBD2 covers 11 bases. The sequence runs out 1 residue before the end of the CDR3; the remainder is reconstructed from the germline J gene. The junction had 1 base not matched to a gene; V was cut back by 5 bases and J by 0 bases. This CDR3 is built from 14 residues. The germline V gene has CDR1 NNHDY and CDR2 SYVADS.

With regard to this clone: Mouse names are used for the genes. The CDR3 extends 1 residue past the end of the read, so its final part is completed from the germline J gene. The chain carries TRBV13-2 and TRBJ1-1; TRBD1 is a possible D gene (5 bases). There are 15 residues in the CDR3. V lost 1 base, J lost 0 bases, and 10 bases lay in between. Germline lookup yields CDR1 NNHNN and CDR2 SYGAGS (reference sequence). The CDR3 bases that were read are TGTGCCAGCGGTGATCCGGGGGGTGCAAACACAGAAGTCTTC. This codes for CASGDPGGANTEVF. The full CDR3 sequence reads CASGDPGGANTEVFF.